This T cell receptor (beta chain) was captured by sequencing in a study of cytomegalovirus exposure and HLA in healthy donors. This clone was picked up one time. The PCR used 60 Vbeta and 13 Jbeta primers. Only in-frame clones appear in the TCRdb table, and some are missing; sequencing was by immunoSEQ multiplex PCR. The sample includes about 91,000 clones, about 89% of them seen just once. The V and J ends lost 1 base and 12 bases respectively, with 18 bases between them. Germline loops: CDR1 MNHNS, CDR2 SASEGT. This CDR3 region has 14 residues. V is TRBV6-1 and J is TRBJ1-2; maybe TRBD1 (5 bases). Sequencing was performed on PBMCs. The clonotype comes from a man aged 25-45 years in good health and CMV-seropositive. The CDR3 DNA sequence: TGTGCCAGCAGTGAAGTTGGGAGGACCTTGGACAACACCTTC. Its translation: CASSEVGRTLDNTF.